The source of this TCR beta chain is a study of blood T cell repertoires in COVID-19. Overall study context: Samples came from the United States, Italy and Spain, spanning acute and convalescent COVID-19. The analysed material was cDNA or gDNA that came from T cells, B-cell-depleted T cells, or PBMCs.

Study processing details: From reference gene primer amplification, estimates of nucleated cell counts were derived. Here immunoSEQ multiplex PCR was the method, and the copy in TCRdb shows in-frame clones only, minus some. V and J calls and clone size are those listed in that table; D and trimming were worked out from the DNA. Of approximately 72,000 clones in the sample, around 85% were seen once. This clone was seen a single time. This CDR3 spans 12 amino acids. Germline CDR1 and CDR2: GTSNPN and SVGIG (reference sequence). Trimming stripped 5 bases from V and 9 bases from J, with 17 bases between.

This receptor was obtained from an elderly woman with active or convalescent COVID-19. Material: peripheral blood. V gene TRBV30 combines with J gene TRBJ2-7; D unresolved. The CDR3 nucleotides read TGTGCCTGGTCTCTCGTCCACAGCCCGCAGTACTTC. As protein: CAWSLVHSPQYF.